This T cell receptor beta chain stems from a study of Ad26.COV2.S vaccination and SARS-CoV-2 variants. Study information: Each vaccinee took Ad26.COV2.S intramuscularly, once or twice 56 days apart.

Study-level findings and limits: TCR breadth and depth analyses may have underestimated total T cell responses.

This clone appeared a single time. Its target is unknown. V was pared by 4 bases and J by 2 bases, with 12 bases between. The CDR3 runs to 14 residues. In germline, CDR1 is SNHLY, CDR2 FYNNEI. Using immunoSEQ multiplex PCR, the repertoire was profiled, and TCRdb retains in-frame clones only, with some absent. Here the sample spans around 370,000 clones, more than 75% being singletons. The treatment: over 15 received Ad26.COV2.S at low or high dose, single or two shots; several received placebo; per-sample allocation not given. Sampling occurred on day 63 after the first vaccine or placebo injection. The sequences come from peripheral blood, collected in a trial of Ad26.COV2.S vaccine versus placebo. This TCR was sampled from a person aged 18-60 years who received the Ad26.COV2.S COVID-19 vaccine or a placebo. The rearrangement uses TRBV2 and TRBJ2-7; weak D call: TRBD1 (6 bases). The CDR3 region has the DNA TGTGCCAGCAGTGTCGAACAGGGTACCTACGAGCAGTACTTC. Protein product: CASSVEQGTYEQYF.